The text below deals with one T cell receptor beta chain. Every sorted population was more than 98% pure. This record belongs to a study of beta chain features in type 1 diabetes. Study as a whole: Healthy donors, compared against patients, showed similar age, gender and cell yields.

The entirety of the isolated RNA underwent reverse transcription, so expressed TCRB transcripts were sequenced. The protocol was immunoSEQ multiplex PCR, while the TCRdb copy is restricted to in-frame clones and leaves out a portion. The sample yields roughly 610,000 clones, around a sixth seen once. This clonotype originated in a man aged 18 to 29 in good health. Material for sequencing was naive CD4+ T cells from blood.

CDR3 sequence: CASSDTSGYNEQFF. CDR3 nucleotides: TGTGCCAGCAGTGACACTAGCGGGTACAATGAGCAGTTCTTC. This chain joins TRBV2 and TRBJ2-1, with TRBD2 identical over 9 bases. CDR1 SNHLY and CDR2 FYNNEI come from the germline V gene. The CDR3 has 14 residues. V dropped 3 bases and J dropped 4; count of bases not matched to a gene: 1.